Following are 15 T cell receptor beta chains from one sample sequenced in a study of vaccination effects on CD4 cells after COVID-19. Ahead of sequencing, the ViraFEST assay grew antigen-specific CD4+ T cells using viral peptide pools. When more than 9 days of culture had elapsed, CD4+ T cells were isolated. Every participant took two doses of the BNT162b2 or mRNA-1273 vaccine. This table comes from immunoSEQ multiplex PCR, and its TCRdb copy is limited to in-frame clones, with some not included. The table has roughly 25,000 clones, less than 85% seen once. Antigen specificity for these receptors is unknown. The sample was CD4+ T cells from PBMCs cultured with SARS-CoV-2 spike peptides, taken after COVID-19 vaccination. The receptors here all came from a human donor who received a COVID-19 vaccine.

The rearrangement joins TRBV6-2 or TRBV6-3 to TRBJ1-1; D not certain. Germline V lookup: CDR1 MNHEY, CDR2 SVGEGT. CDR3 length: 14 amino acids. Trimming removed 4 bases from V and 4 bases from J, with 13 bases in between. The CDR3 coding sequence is TGTGCCAGCAGTTCGGGAACCTTAGGCACTGAAGCTTTCTTT. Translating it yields CASSSGTLGTEAFF.

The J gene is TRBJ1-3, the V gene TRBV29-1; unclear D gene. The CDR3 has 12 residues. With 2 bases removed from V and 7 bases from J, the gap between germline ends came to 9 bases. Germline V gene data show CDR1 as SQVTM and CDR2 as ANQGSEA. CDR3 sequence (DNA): TGCAGCGTTGAACTGAGGCGCAACACCATATATTTT. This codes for CSVELRRNTIYF. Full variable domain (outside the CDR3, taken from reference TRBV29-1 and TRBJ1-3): SAVISQKPSRDICQRGTSLTIQCQVDSQVTMMFWYRQQPGQSLTLIATANQGSEATYESGFVIDKFPISRPNLTFSTLTVSNMSPEDSSIYLCSVELRRNTIYFGEGSWLTVV.

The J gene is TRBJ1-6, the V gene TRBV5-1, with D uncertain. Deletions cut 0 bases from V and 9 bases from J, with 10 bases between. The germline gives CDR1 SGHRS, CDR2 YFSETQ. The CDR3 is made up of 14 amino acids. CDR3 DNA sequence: TGCGCCAGCAGCTTGGCCCAGGAGGGTTCACCCCTCCACTTT. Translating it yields CASSLAQEGSPLHF.

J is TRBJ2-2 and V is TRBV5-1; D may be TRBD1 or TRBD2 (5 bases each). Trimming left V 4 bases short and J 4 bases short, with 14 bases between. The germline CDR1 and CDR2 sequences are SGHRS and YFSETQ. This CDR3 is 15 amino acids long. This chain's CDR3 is CASSPQVGPTGELFF. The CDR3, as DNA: TGCGCCAGCAGCCCCCAGGTGGGACCCACCGGGGAGCTGTTTTTT. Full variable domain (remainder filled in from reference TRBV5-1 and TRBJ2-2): KAGVTQTPRYLIKTRGQQVTLSCSPISGHRSVSWYQQTPGQGLQFLFEYFSETQRNKGNFPGRFSGRQFSNSRSEMNVSTLELGDSALYLCASSPQVGPTGELFFGEGSRLTVL.

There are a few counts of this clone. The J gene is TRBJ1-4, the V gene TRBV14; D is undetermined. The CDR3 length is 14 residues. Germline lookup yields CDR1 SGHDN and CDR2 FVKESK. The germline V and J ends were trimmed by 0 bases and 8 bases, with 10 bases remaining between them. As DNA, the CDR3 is TGTGCCAGCAGCCAAGATTTCCAAAGGGAAAAACTGTTTTTT. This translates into CASSQDFQREKLFF.

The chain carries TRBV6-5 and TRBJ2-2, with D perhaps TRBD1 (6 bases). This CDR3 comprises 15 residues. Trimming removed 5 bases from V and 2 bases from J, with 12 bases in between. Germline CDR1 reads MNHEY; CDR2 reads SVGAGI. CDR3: CASSPRTDNTGELFF. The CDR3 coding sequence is TGTGCCAGCAGTCCCCGGACAGATAACACCGGGGAGCTGTTTTTT.

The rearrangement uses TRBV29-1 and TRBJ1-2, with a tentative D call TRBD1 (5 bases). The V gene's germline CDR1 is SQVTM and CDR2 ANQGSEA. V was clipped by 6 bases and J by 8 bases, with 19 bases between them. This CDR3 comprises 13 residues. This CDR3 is CSVTGLFSRGYTF. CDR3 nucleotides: TGCAGCGTCACGGGACTCTTCTCGCGGGGCTACACCTTC.

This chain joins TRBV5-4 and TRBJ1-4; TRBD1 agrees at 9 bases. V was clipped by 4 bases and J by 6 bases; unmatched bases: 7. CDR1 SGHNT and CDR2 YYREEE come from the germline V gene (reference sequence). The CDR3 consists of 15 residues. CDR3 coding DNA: TGTGCCAGCAGCAGGACAGGGGCGCGGGATGAAAAACTGTTTTTT. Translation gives CASSRTGARDEKLFF.

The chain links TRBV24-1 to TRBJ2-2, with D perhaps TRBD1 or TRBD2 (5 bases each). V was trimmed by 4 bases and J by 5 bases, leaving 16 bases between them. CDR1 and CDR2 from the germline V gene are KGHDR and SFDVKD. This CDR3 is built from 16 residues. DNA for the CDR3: TGTGCCACCAGTGACCCCGGGGCCTCGAGGACCGGGGAGCTGTTTTTT. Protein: CATSDPGASRTGELFF.

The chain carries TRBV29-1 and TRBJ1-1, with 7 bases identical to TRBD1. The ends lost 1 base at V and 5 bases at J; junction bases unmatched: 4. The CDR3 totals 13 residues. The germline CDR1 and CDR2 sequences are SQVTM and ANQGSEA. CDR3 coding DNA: TGCAGCGTTGAAGGACAGGGTAGAACTGAAGCTTTCTTT. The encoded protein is CSVEGQGRTEAFF.

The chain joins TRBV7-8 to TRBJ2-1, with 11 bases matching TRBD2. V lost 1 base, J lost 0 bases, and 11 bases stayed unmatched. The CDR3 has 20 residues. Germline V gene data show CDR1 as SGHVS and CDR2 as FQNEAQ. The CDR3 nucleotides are TGTGCCAGCAGCTTAGATAGGACTAGCGGGCCCCAAAACTCCTACAATGAGCAGTTCTTC. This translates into CASSLDRTSGPQNSYNEQFF. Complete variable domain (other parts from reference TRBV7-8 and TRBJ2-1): GAGVSQSPRYKVAKRGQDVALRCDPISGHVSLFWYQQALGQGPEFLTYFQNEAQLDKSGLPSDRFFAERPEGSVSTLKIQRTQQEDSAVYLCASSLDRTSGPQNSYNEQFFGPGTRLTVL.

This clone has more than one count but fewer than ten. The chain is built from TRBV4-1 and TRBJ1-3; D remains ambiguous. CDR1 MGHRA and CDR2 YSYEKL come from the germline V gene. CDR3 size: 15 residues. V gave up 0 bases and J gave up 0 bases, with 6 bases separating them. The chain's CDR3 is CASSQDRNSGNTIYF. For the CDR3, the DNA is TGCGCCAGCAGCCAAGACCGGAACTCTGGAAACACCATATATTTT.

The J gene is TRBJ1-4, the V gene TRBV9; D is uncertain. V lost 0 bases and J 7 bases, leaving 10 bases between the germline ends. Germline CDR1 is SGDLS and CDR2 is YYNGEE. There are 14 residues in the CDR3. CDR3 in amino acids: CASSVGGSSEKLFF. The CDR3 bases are TGTGCCAGCAGCGTAGGGGGTTCGAGTGAAAAACTGTTTTTT.

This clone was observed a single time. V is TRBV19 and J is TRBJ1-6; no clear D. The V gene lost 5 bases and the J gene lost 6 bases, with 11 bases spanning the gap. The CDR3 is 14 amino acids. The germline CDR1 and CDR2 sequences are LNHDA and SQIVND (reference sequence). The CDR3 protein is CASSESGGNSPLHF. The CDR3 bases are TGTGCCAGTAGTGAGTCAGGTGGTAATTCACCCCTCCACTTT.

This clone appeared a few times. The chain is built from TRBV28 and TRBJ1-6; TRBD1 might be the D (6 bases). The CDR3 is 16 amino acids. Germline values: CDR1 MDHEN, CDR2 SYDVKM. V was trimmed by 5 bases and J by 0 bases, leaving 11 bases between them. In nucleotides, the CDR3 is TGTGCCAGCAGTCCCCAACAGGGCTCCTATAATTCACCCCTCCACTTT. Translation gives CASSPQQGSYNSPLHF. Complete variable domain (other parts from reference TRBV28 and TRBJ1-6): DVKVTQSSRYLVKRTGEKVFLECVQDMDHENMFWYRQDPGLGLRLIYFSYDVKMKEKGDIPEGYSVSREKKERFSLILESASTNQTSMYLCASSPQQGSYNSPLHFGNGTRLTVT.